Given below is one T cell receptor (beta chain) in context. Its antigen is undetermined. Blood was drawn once from each donor into heparinised tubes. The draws averaged around 0.12 L. Cells sorted by CD45RO/CCR7/CD25/CD127/CD95/CD27 comprised CD4+ naive, central memory, regulatory and stem cell-like memory cells. The sample originates from a study of beta chain features in type 1 diabetes. Study overall: Age, gender, cell numbers and subset yield matched between patients and controls.

CDR3 size: 14 residues. The germline CDR1 and CDR2 sequences are MDHEN and SYDVKM. The V and J ends lost 1 base and 4 bases respectively, with 7 bases between them. Reverse transcribing all isolated RNA meant expressed TCRB transcripts were sequenced. Some clones are missing from TCRdb's copy, which holds only in-frame ones; the method was immunoSEQ multiplex PCR. The table has more than 550,000 clones, about 14% seen once. Study-wide results and caveats: Fewer insertions but more deletions were seen at VDJ junctions in type 1 diabetes patients. Across all four CD4+ subsets, people with type 1 diabetes showed modestly shorter TCRB CDR3s.

The specimen was naive CD4+ T cells from blood. This chain links TRBV28 with TRBJ2-2, with D possibly TRBD2 on 6 matching bases. The source of this sequence is a young man with type 1 diabetes. The CDR3 DNA reads TGTGCCAGCAGTTTATCCGGGGGCACCGGGGAGCTGTTTTTT. Translated, it gives CASSLSGGTGELFF. The complete variable domain, with remaining parts taken from reference TRBV28 and TRBJ2-2, reads DVKVTQSSRYLVKRTGEKVFLECVQDMDHENMFWYRQDPGLGLRLIYFSYDVKMKEKGDIPEGYSVSREKKERFSLILESASTNQTSMYLCASSLSGGTGELFFGEGSRLTVL.